This T cell receptor beta chain was profiled in a study of graft-versus-host responses after intestinal transplantation. About the research overall: The recipients all started with anti-thymocyte globulin induction and then took tacrolimus and steroids for around 3 years.

With 4 bases clipped from V and 3 bases from J, the junction kept 3 bases outside the gene matches. This CDR3 comprises 14 residues. Germline assignment: CDR1 MNHEY and CDR2 SVGAGI. On this clone: Its antigen is undetermined.

Sequenced by immunoSEQ multiplex PCR; TCRdb stores in-frame clones only, minus some. The data contain fewer than 65,000 clones, roughly 90% of them seen just once; the ten biggest clones take up 0.5% to 0.7%. The V and J genes are TRBV6-5 and TRBJ2-7; TRBD1 matches at 10 bases. The receptor's source is a human donor who was the organ donor for an intestinal transplant. The source material was unstimulated CD4+ T cells sorted from spleen or lymph node cells, sampled before transplant. The CDR3 loop is CASSSRTGGYEQYF. The CDR3 region has the DNA TGTGCCAGCAGTTCCCGGACAGGGGGCTACGAGCAGTACTTC.